This T cell receptor beta chain was sequenced for a study of beta chain features in type 1 diabetes. On the study more broadly: No age, gender or cell yield differences were seen between patients and healthy donors.

Study results and limitations: Type 1 diabetes patients showed a moderate but significant shortening of TCRB CDR3s in all four CD4+ subsets.

Remarks on this clone: Its antigen is unidentified.

Sequencing targeted expressed TCRB transcripts, as all isolated RNA had been reverse transcribed. The table came from immunoSEQ multiplex PCR; TCRdb's copy has only in-frame clones and leaves some out. The data contain 160,000 or so clones, roughly 9% of them seen just once; the ten biggest clones take up about 0.75%. The purity of all sorted populations exceeded 95%. Sample: central memory CD4+ T cells from blood. The source of this sequence is a woman aged 25 to 39 with type 1 diabetes.

In nucleotides, the CDR3 is TGCGCCAGCAACTTACTGGGACTAGCGGGTCATGAGCAGTTCTTC. Amino acids: CASNLLGLAGHEQFF. The gene calls are TRBV4-1 and TRBJ2-1, with 12 positions matching TRBD2. The CDR3 runs 15 residues. The J segment lost 8 bases and the V segment lost 7 bases, leaving 9 bases of the junction unmatched. Germline loops: CDR1 MGHRA, CDR2 YSYEKL.